This T cell receptor beta chain was identified during a study of T cell repertoires in cytomegalovirus infection. Germline trimming cut 6 bases from V and 7 bases from J; bases unmatched to any gene: 9. The germline gives CDR1 DFQATT, CDR2 SNEGSKA (reference sequence). The CDR3 loop spans 14 amino acids. TCRdb processed the reads anew with MiXCR; each CDR3 protein has one entry. The sample shows about 310,000 distinct CDR3 sequences, around 25% of them seen only once. Notes on this clonotype: Its antigen is not known.

V gene TRBV20-1 combines with J gene TRBJ2-5, with 12 bases aligning to TRBD2. Sequenced material: cultured PBMCs, taken from culture after CMV antigen stimulation. The sequence came from a human donor in good health (CMV status not recorded). Some clones in this sample may be carry-over from other donors' samples. DNA of the CDR3: TGCAGTGCCAGGATGACTAGCGGGAGAGGGACCCAGTACTTC. Amino acid sequence: CSARMTSGRGTQYF.